This is a list of T cell receptor beta chains from one sample in a study of CD8+ T cells in alopecia areata. Measured with immunoSEQ multiplex PCR; TCRdb has only the in-frame clones, and not every one. The table records about 220,000 clones, more than 45% of them present only once. The sequenced sample was CD4+ T cells sorted from blood, obtained at week 4, from a patient treated with tofacitinib. The origin of the receptors is a human donor with alopecia areata. Both conserved end residues are part of each CDR3. D genes are given only for firm matches. Clone size is stated in some rows and not others, as once, few, many or a class when expanded.

V gene,D gene,clone size,J gene,CDR3 DNA,CDR3 protein
TRBV6-5,TRBD2,-,TRBJ2-7,TGTGCCAGCAGACCAGGACTAGCTACCTACGAGCAGTACTTC,CASRPGLATYEQYF
TRBV29-1,TRBD1,few,TRBJ2-7,TGCAGCGCTAGGGGGCATGGGATCTACGAGCAGTACTTC,CSARGHGIYEQYF
TRBV5-3,-,few,TRBJ2-1,TGTGCCAGAAGCATAACGACAGCGCCGGGTCTTGCGTTGGAGCAGTTCTTC,CARSITTAPGLALEQFF
TRBV29-1,-,few,TRBJ1-2,TGCAGCGTTGAGGGGGCTAATGGCTACACCTTC,CSVEGANGYTF
TRBV6-4,TRBD1,-,TRBJ2-3,TGTGCCAGCAGTGAAGGCCAGGGGGAGACAGATACGCAGTATTTT,CASSEGQGETDTQYF
TRBV28,-,-,TRBJ1-2,TGTGCCAGCAGTTTCCCAGGGTCGGAGGGCTACACCTTC,CASSFPGSEGYTF
TRBV10-3,-,-,TRBJ2-7,TGTGCCATCAGTGACAGCCCCTACGAGCAGTACTTC,CAISDSPYEQYF
TRBV14,-,-,TRBJ2-1,TGTGCCAGCTCAGAGGCCAATGAGCAGTTCTTC,CASSEANEQFF
TRBV9,TRBD1,-,TRBJ1-5,TGTGCCAGCAGCGTAGGGGACAGCCACAATCAGCCCCAGCATTTT,CASSVGDSHNQPQHF
TRBV4-3,TRBD2,few,TRBJ2-7,TGCGCCAGCAGCCGCGGACTAGCGGGGGGCTACGAGCAGTACTTC,CASSRGLAGGYEQYF
TRBV6-1,-,-,TRBJ2-5,TGTGCCAGCAGTCCTTTCGGGGGCCAAGAGACCCAGTACTTC,CASSPFGGQETQYF